This T cell receptor (beta chain) was recovered during a study of CD8 T cells in Susac syndrome. Overall study context: The sequenced Susac syndrome patients comprised five or six with active disease and roughly eight in remission.

Notes on this clonotype: The antigen is unknown.

An input of roughly 0.45 to 1 ug of RNA was subjected to reverse transcription using random hexamers. TCRdb re-analysed the immunoSEQ multiplex PCR reads in MiXCR, keeping a single row per CDR3 protein. The sample has about 150,000 distinct CDR3 sequences, roughly 95% seen once; the top ten hold 0.16%. Sequencing targeted TCR beta in blood CD8+ and CD4+ T cells. Study outcomes and limitations: Acknowledgment was made by the study that its TCR sequencing and HLA analysis involved a relatively small number of individuals.

Germline CDR1 reads DFQATT; CDR2 reads SNEGSKA (reference sequence). Germline trimming cut 2 bases from V and 5 bases from J; bases unmatched to any gene: 5. The CDR3 is 14 residues long. The clonotype was recovered from a human donor with Susac syndrome. The source material was CD4+ T cells from PBMCs. The J gene is TRBJ1-4, the V gene TRBV20-1; the match to TRBD1 covers 7 bases. CDR3 nucleotide sequence: TGCAGTGCTAGAAACTCACAGGGGAATGAAAAACTGTTTTTT. Residues: CSARNSQGNEKLFF.